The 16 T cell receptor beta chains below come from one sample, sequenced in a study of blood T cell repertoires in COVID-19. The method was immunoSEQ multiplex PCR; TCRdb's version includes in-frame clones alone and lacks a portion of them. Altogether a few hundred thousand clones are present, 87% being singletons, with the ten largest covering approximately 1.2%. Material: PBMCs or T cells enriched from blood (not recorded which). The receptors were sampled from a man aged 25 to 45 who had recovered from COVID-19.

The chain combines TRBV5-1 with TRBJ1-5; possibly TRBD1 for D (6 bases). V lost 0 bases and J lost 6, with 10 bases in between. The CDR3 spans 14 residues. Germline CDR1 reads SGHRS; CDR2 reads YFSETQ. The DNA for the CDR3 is TGCGCCAGCAGCTTGGCGTCAGGGGTTCAGCCCCAGCATTTT. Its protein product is CASSLASGVQPQHF.

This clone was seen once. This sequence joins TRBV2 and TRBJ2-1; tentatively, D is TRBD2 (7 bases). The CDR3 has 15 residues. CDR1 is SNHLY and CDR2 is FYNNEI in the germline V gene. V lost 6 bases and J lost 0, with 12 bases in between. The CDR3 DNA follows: TGTGCCAGCAGAGGAAGGGGGGGCTCCTACAATGAGCAGTTCTTC. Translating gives CASRGRGGSYNEQFF.

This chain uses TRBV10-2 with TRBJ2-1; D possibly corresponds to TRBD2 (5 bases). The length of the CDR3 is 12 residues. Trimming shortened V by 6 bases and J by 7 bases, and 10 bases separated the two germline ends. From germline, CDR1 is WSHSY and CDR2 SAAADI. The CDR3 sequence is CASSLEVNEQFF. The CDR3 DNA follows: TGCGCCAGCAGCTTGGAGGTGAATGAGCAGTTCTTC.

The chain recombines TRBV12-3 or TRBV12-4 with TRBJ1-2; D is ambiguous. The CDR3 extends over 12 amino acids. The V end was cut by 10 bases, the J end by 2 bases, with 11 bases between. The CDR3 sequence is CAIFQANYGYTF. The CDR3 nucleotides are TGTGCCATATTCCAGGCCAACTATGGCTACACCTTC.

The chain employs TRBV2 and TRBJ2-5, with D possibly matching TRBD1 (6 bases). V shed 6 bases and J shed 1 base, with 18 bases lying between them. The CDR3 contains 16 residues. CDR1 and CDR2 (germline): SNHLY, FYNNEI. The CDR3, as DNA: TGTGCCAGCAGGAAAGGGGACACAAGTATCCAAGAGACCCAGTACTTC. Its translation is CASRKGDTSIQETQYF.

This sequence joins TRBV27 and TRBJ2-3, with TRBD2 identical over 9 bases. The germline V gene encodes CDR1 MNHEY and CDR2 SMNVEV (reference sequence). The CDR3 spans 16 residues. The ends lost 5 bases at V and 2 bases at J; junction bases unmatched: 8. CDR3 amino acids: CASSRLAGAVTDTQYF. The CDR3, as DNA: TGTGCCAGCAGTAGGTTAGCGGGAGCCGTCACAGATACGCAGTATTTT.

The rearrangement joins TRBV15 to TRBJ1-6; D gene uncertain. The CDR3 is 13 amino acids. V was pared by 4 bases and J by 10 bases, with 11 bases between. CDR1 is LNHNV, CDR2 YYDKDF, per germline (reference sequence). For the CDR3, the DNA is TGTGCCACCAGCAACGTTTCGGGATCACCCCTCCACTTT. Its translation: CATSNVSGSPLHF.

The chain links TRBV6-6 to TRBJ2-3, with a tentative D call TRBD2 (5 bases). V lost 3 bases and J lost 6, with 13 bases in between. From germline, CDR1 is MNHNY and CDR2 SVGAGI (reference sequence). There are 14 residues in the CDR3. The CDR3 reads CASSYGSEGDTQYF. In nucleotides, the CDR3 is TGTGCCAGCAGTTATGGGAGCGAGGGTGATACGCAGTATTTT.

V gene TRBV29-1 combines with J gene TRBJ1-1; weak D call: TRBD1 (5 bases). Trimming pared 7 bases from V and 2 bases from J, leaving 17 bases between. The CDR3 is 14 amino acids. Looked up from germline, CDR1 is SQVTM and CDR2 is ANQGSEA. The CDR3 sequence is CSGGLIGANTEAFF. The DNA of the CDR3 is TGCAGCGGGGGGTTAATTGGGGCAAACACTGAAGCTTTCTTT.

CDR3 sequence: CASSGQSGNTIYF. As DNA, the CDR3 is TGCGCCAGCAGTGGGCAATCTGGAAACACCATATATTTT. The J gene is TRBJ1-3, the V gene TRBV5-1; D unclear. Germline V gene lookup returns CDR1 SGHRS and CDR2 YFSETQ. The CDR3 extends over 13 amino acids. Trimming pared 5 bases from V and 1 base from J, leaving 7 bases between.

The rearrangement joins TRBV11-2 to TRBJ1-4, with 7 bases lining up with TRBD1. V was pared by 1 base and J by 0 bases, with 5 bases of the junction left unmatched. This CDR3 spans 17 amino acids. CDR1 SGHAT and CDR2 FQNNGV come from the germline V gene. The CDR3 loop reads CASSLAGRGATNEKLFF. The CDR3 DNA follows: TGTGCCAGCAGCTTAGCGGGCAGGGGGGCAACTAATGAAAAACTGTTTTTT.

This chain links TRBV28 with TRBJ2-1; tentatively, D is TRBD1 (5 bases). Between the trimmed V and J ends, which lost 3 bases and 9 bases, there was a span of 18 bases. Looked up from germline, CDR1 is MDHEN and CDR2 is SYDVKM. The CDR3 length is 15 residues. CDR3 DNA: TGTGCCAGCAGTTTGGGCGGACACACGAAGGGTGAGCAGTTCTTC. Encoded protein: CASSLGGHTKGEQFF.

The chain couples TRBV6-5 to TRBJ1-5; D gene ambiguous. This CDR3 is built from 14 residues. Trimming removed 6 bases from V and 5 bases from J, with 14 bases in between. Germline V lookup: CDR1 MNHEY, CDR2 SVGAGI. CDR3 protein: CASRSPGSYQPQHF. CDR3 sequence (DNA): TGTGCCAGCAGGAGCCCCGGGAGTTATCAGCCCCAGCATTTT.

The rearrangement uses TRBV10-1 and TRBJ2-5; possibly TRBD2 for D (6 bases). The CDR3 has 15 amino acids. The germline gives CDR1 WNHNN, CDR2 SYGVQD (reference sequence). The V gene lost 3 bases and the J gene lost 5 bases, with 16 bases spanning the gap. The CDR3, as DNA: TGCGCCAGCAGTGATTCTGGAGGGGCTGGTGAGACCCAGTACTTC. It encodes CASSDSGGAGETQYF.

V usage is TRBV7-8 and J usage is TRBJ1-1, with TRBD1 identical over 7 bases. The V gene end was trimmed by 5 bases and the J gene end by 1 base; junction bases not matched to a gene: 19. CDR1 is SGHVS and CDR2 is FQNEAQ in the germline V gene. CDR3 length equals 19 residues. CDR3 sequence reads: CASSDKRSGQRLGNTEAFF. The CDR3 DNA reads TGTGCCAGCAGCGACAAACGTTCGGGACAGCGGCTGGGGAACACTGAAGCTTTCTTT. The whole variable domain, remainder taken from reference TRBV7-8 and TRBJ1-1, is GAGVSQSPRYKVAKRGQDVALRCDPISGHVSLFWYQQALGQGPEFLTYFQNEAQLDKSGLPSDRFFAERPEGSVSTLKIQRTQQEDSAVYLCASSDKRSGQRLGNTEAFFGQGTRLTVV.

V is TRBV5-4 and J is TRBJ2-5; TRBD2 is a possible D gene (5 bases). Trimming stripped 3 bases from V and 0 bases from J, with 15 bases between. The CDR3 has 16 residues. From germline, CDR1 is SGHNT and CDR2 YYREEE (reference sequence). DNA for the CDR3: TGTGCCAGCAGCTCCACCCGGGGAGCGTACCAAGAGACCCAGTACTTC. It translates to CASSSTRGAYQETQYF.